This T cell receptor (beta chain) was sequenced for a study of T cell changes during pregnancy in multiple sclerosis. The CDR3 extends over 18 amino acids. Germline trimming cut 0 bases from V and 6 bases from J; bases unmatched to any gene: 16. The germline V gene encodes CDR1 SEHNR and CDR2 FQNEAQ (reference sequence). Measured with immunoSEQ multiplex PCR; TCRdb has only the in-frame clones, and not every one. The sample lists about 34,000 clones, 70% to 90% occurring once. This TCR came from a female donor with multiple sclerosis, enrolled in a pregnancy study. Source: CD8+ T cells from peripheral blood mononuclear cells, taken in the third trimester of pregnancy. The chain is built from TRBV7-9 and TRBJ2-5; TRBD2 agrees at 7 bases. The CDR3 is CASSLAIWDQRDKQTQYF. CDR3 nucleotides: TGTGCCAGCAGCTTAGCGATATGGGACCAGCGGGATAAACAGACCCAGTACTTC.